This T cell receptor beta chain appears in the sequencing data of a study of T cell responses to AZD1222 COVID-19 vaccine. Libraries were prepared by immunoSEQ multiplex PCR; TCRdb keeps only in-frame clonotypes and omits some of them. The sample carries around 140,000 clones, around 90% recorded once. On this clone itself: Its antigen is currently unknown.

The CDR3 loop spans 20 amino acids. Overall study findings and caveats: Recipients of AZD1222 seropositive at baseline numbered only 5 to 7. CD4 TCRs associated with vaccination spanned spike, dominating at 160-218 and 743-854. The donor group comprised mostly white British people and more females; the analysis possibly underestimated clonal diversity.

The sequence was obtained from an adult who received the AZD1222 COVID-19 vaccine. Sequences were derived from peripheral blood, sampled 28 days after the second AZD1222 dose. J is TRBJ2-3 and V is TRBV21-1; TRBD1 reflects the table's D call only, with no check against the DNA. TRBV21-1 is a recognized pseudogene. The CDR3 spells CASSAPQGAPKNTRTDTQYF. The CDR3 region has the DNA TGTGCCAGCAGCGCACCACAGGGGGCGCCTAAAAATACACGCACAGATACGCAGTATTTT.